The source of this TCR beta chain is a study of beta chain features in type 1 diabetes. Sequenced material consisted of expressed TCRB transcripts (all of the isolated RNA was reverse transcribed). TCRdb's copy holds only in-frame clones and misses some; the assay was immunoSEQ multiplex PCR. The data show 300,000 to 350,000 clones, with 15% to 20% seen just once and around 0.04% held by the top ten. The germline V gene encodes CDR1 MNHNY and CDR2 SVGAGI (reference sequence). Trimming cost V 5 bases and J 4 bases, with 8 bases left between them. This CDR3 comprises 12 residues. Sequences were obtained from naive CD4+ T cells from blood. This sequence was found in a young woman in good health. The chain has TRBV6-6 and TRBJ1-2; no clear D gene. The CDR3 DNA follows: TGTGCCAGCAGTCGGGAGATCTATGGCTACACCTTC. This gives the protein CASSREIYGYTF.